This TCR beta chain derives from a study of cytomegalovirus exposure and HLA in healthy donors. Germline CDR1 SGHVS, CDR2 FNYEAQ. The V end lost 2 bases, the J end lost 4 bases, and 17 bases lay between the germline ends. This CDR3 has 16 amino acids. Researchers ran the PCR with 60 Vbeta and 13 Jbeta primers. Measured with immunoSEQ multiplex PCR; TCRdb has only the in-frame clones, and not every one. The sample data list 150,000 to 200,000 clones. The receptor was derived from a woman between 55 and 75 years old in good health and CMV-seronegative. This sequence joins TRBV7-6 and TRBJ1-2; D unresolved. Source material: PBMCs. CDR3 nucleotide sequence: TGTGCCAGCAGCTTACCTCCCCCCGGAGAGCTCTATGGCTACACCTTC. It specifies CASSLPPPGELYGYTF.